The clone carrying this TCR beta chain was found a few times. One entry per CDR3 protein, called by TCRdb with MiXCR from the RT-PCR reads. The table has approximately 530,000 distinct CDR3 sequences, 7.2% seen once. J was trimmed by 7 bases and V by 2 bases; bases with no gene match: 12. Germline V gene sequence: CDR1 LNHNV, CDR2 YYDKDF (reference sequence). The CDR3 spans 18 residues. This record comes from a study of response to subunit inactivated influenza vaccine. Specimen: PBMCs from blood, collected around 25 months after vaccination. The origin of this receptor is a man between 50 and 69 years old who received an inactivated influenza vaccine. J is TRBJ2-1 and V is TRBV15; 12 bases are a match to TRBD2. CDR3 in amino acids: CATSRTPRLAGGLNEQFF. CDR3 coding DNA: TGTGCCACCAGCAGAACTCCCCGGCTAGCGGGAGGGCTGAATGAGCAGTTCTTC.